A selection of T cell receptor beta chains follows, all from one sample in a study of vaccination and CD4 T cells after COVID-19. For these receptors, no antigen is known. TCRdb reprocessed the PCR reads via MiXCR and lists one record per CDR3 protein. The sample yields 15,000 to 20,000 distinct CDR3 sequences, roughly three fifths seen once. Sequenced: CD4+ T cells from blood, cultured in vitro. The receptors derive from a human donor who had recovered from COVID-19. CDR3s include the opening cysteine and the closing phenylalanine or tryptophan. The order of the fields is CDR3 protein, CDR3 DNA, D gene, clone size, V gene, J gene. The D gene is left open where the match is weak. Clone size is not always given. Where it is, it says once, few, many or a class for expanded clones.

CSVHRDRETEAFF	TGCAGTGTTCACCGGGACAGGGAAACTGAAGCTTTCTTT	TRBD1	-	TRBV20-1	TRBJ1-1
CASGPGPYSYNEQFF	TGTGCCAGCGGGCCGGGCCCCTACTCCTACAATGAGCAGTTCTTC	-	-	TRBV6-2/TRBV6-3	TRBJ2-1
CASSSRTDSYEQYF	TGTGCCAGCAGTTCCCGGACTGACTCCTACGAGCAGTACTTC	-	-	TRBV27	TRBJ2-7
CASSYGSNTGELFF	TGTGCCAGCAGTTACGGTTCCAACACCGGGGAGCTGTTTTTT	-	-	TRBV28	TRBJ2-2
CASSPRGLSYNEQFF	TGTGCCAGCAGCCCCCGGGGCCTTTCCTACAATGAGCAGTTCTTC	-	-	TRBV9	TRBJ2-1
CASSERSEGRRAEAFF	TGTGCCAGCAGTGAACGGTCCGAGGGGAGGCGGGCTGAAGCTTTCTTT	-	few	TRBV25-1	TRBJ1-1
CASSVVYTEAFF	TGTGCCAGCAGTGTGGTTTACACTGAAGCTTTCTTT	-	-	TRBV6-1	TRBJ1-1
CAPPAAFF	TGTGCCCCTCCGGCAGCTTTCTTT	-	few	TRBV24-1	TRBJ1-1
CASKNTVSGTDTQYF	TGTGCCAGCAAAAACACAGTCTCAGGCACAGATACGCAGTATTTT	-	-	TRBV6-1	TRBJ2-3
CASRVSDTGELFF	TGTGCCAGCAGAGTAAGCGATACCGGGGAGCTGTTTTTT	-	-	TRBV6-1	TRBJ2-2
CATSDSRSNRAIYNEQFF	TGTGCCACCAGTGATTCCCGATCCAACAGGGCCATCTACAATGAGCAGTTCTTC	-	-	TRBV24-1	TRBJ2-1